This TCR beta chain stems from a study of T cell responses to AZD1222 COVID-19 vaccine. Study-wide results and caveats: Without day 14 samples, only post-peak T cell repertoires were studied. Donors skewed white British and female; clonal diversity was possibly underestimated. Along spike, vaccine-associated CD4 TCRs were found throughout, with dominance at 160-218 and 743-854. Close to half of all spike-specific TCRs reportedly target regions of the variants that are unmutated.

Germline lookup yields CDR1 ENHRY and CDR2 SYGVKD. The CDR3 consists of 14 residues. The V end was cut by 4 bases, the J end by 4 bases, with 13 bases between. Only in-frame clones appear in the TCRdb table, and some are missing; sequencing was by immunoSEQ multiplex PCR. The sample consists of approximately 94,000 clones, about 87% of them appearing once. For this clone: The antigen remains undetermined.

This specimen was peripheral blood, taken on day 0 of MenACWY control vaccination. The TCR originated in an adult in good health. The gene calls are TRBV10-3 and TRBJ1-2; TRBD1 might be the D (5 bases). For the CDR3, the DNA is TGTGCCATCAGTGCGGGGCTAGGAGGCTATGGCTACACCTTC. Its translation is CAISAGLGGYGYTF.